This T cell receptor beta chain was identified in a study of OX40 agonist ivuxolimab in advanced cancers. Study-wide results and caveats: CD8+ T cells showed, on average, more clonal expansion than CD4+ cells.

The V and J ends lost 1 base and 5 bases respectively, with 15 bases between them. Per the germline V gene, CDR1 is SGHVS and CDR2 is FQNEAQ. The CDR3 length is 16 residues. On this clone itself: The antigen is unknown.

Some clones are missing from TCRdb's copy, which holds only in-frame ones; the method was immunoSEQ multiplex PCR. The sample holds 90,000 to 150,000 clones, approximately 90% seen once. The source was CD4+ or CD8+ T cells sorted from blood, collected in a trial of the OX40 agonist ivuxolimab. The origin of this receptor is an adult with an advanced solid tumor such as melanoma, head and neck, liver or kidney cancer. The rearrangement links TRBV7-8 to TRBJ1-5; D possibly corresponds to TRBD1 (5 bases). The CDR3 nucleotides are TGTGCCAGCAGCTTAGTGGTCAGGGTTGAGGATCAGCCCCAGCATTTT. This gives the protein CASSLVVRVEDQPQHF.